The 27 T cell receptor beta chains below all came from one sample that was sequenced in a study of beta chain features in type 1 diabetes. General study findings and limits: Type 1 diabetes patients showed a moderate but significant shortening of TCRB CDR3s in all four CD4+ subsets.

As every portion of the isolated RNA was reverse transcribed, the sequencing read expressed TCRB transcripts. Clones were sequenced by immunoSEQ multiplex PCR, and TCRdb holds only the in-frame ones, with some missing. The data show about 700,000 clones, with 13% seen just once and less than 0.025% held by the top ten. These receptors are not linked to any known antigen. The specimen was naive CD4+ T cells from blood. These receptors were obtained from a man aged 18 to 30 with type 1 diabetes.

The J gene is TRBJ2-2, the V gene TRBV6-5, with D possibly called TRBD1 or TRBD2 (5 bases each). Germline V gene sequence: CDR1 MNHEY, CDR2 SVGAGI. V shed 6 bases and J shed 6 bases, with 5 bases lying between them. The CDR3 extends over 11 amino acids. The CDR3 is CASRGAGELFF. CDR3 nucleotides: TGTGCCAGCAGGGGGGCCGGGGAGCTGTTTTTT.

In its sample, this clone was seen a few times. V is TRBV5-1 and J is TRBJ2-1; the D gene is possibly TRBD2 (6 bases). Trimming took 2 bases from V and 8 from J, leaving 17 bases between them. Per germline, CDR1 SGHRS and CDR2 YFSETQ. CDR3 length: 15 amino acids. CDR3 in amino acids: CASSLGSAGPYEQFF. CDR3 nucleotides: TGCGCCAGCAGCTTAGGGAGCGCGGGGCCATATGAGCAGTTCTTC.

The gene calls are TRBV9 and TRBJ1-3; D may be TRBD1 (5 bases). V lost 4 bases to trimming and J lost 0 bases, with 11 bases between them. In germline, CDR1 is SGDLS, CDR2 YYNGEE. The length of the CDR3 is 15 residues. The CDR3 nucleotides read TGTGCCAGCAGCCCGCGTGGGGGCTCTGGAAACACCATATATTTT. It specifies CASSPRGGSGNTIYF.

This clone has just a few counts. The V gene is TRBV30, the J gene TRBJ1-6, with D uncertain. V was pared by 4 bases and J by 7 bases, with 14 bases between. The CDR3 contains 14 residues. CDR1 and CDR2 from the germline V gene are GTSNPN and SVGIG (reference sequence). CDR3 DNA: TGTGCCTGGACCCCCGGCAGGCGGAATTCACCCCTCCACTTT. It codes for CAWTPGRRNSPLHF.

The chain employs TRBV30 and TRBJ1-6; perhaps TRBD1 as D (6 bases). V dropped 5 bases and J dropped 7 bases, with 18 bases sitting between them. The CDR3 is made up of 15 amino acids. Germline CDR1 is GTSNPN and CDR2 is SVGIG (reference sequence). The CDR3 DNA reads TGTGCCTGGGCATATACCACAGGGCGAAATTCACCCCTCCACTTT. Translation: CAWAYTTGRNSPLHF.

V and J are TRBV23-1 and TRBJ1-1; 7 bases align to TRBD1. TRBV23-1 is annotated as an ORF whose role is uncertain. There are 21 residues in the CDR3. V shed 0 bases and J 0 bases; nucleotides not matched to a gene: 19. The CDR3 here is CASSQSTPLTGNLPVNTEAFF. The CDR3 DNA follows: TGCGCCAGCAGTCAATCCACGCCCCTGACAGGGAACCTCCCCGTGAACACTGAAGCTTTCTTT.

The table lists this clone with a few counts. The chain employs TRBV2 and TRBJ1-5; D is ambiguous. Between the trimmed V and J ends, which lost 2 bases and 0 bases, there was a span of 5 bases. The length of the CDR3 is 14 residues. Germline V CDR1 and CDR2: SNHLY, FYNNEI. CDR3 sequence (DNA): TGTGCCAGCAGTGAACAGCATAGCAATCAGCCCCAGCATTTT. Its protein is CASSEQHSNQPQHF. The variable domain in full, with the rest retrieved from reference TRBV2 and TRBJ1-5, is EPEVTQTPSHQVTQMGQEVILRCVPISNHLYFYWYRQILGQKVEFLVSFYNNEISEKSEIFDDQFSVERPDGSNFTLKIRSTKLEDSAMYFCASSEQHSNQPQHFGDGTRLSIL.

This clone occurred a few times. The V gene is TRBV9, the J gene TRBJ1-1; D remains unclear. Germline V gene sequence: CDR1 SGDLS, CDR2 YYNGEE. This CDR3 is built from 14 residues. Trimming removed 0 bases at V and 5 bases at J, with 11 bases between. As DNA, the CDR3 is TGTGCCAGCAGCGTAGACTCCCGCCCTACTGAAGCTTTCTTT. As protein: CASSVDSRPTEAFF.

The chain uses TRBV19 and TRBJ2-7; 7 bases are a match to TRBD1. Unmatched junction bases numbered 18, after V lost 9 bases and J lost 1 base. CDR1 and CDR2 (germline): LNHDA, SQIVND (reference sequence). The CDR3 is 17 residues long. The CDR3 DNA is TGTGCCAGGGTGACAGAGACAGGGCGTCGGCCTTCCTACGAGCAGTACTTC. Its protein product is CARVTETGRRPSYEQYF.

This clone was observed a handful of times. The gene calls are TRBV29-1 and TRBJ1-2, with D possibly matching TRBD1 (5 bases). The V end lost 6 bases, the J end lost 6 bases, and 17 bases lay between the germline ends. The CDR3 consists of 13 residues. Per germline, CDR1 SQVTM and CDR2 ANQGSEA. CDR3 bases: TGCAGCGTACCCCGGTCGGGGGGAGATGGCTACACCTTC. Its protein product is CSVPRSGGDGYTF.

The sample holds a few counts of this clone. The genes are TRBV28 and TRBJ2-7; D ambiguous. V was clipped by 2 bases and J by 3 bases, with 11 bases between them. In germline, CDR1 is MDHEN, CDR2 SYDVKM. The CDR3 runs 14 residues. DNA for the CDR3: TGTGCCAGCAGTTTAATTCAGCTTCGCTACGAGCAGTACTTC. This translates into CASSLIQLRYEQYF.

The gene calls are TRBV10-3 and TRBJ1-2; no reliable D call. The ends were cut back, 3 bases at V and 4 bases at J, with 15 bases in the middle. This CDR3 contains 15 residues. Per the germline V gene, CDR1 is ENHRY and CDR2 is SYGVKD. This CDR3 reads CAISDSGSGVYGYTF. CDR3 coding DNA: TGTGCCATCAGTGACAGCGGGAGCGGCGTCTATGGCTACACCTTC.

As DNA, the CDR3 is TGTGCCAGCAGTGAAGAAGTTGCTGCCTACGAGCAGTACTTC. Translated: CASSEEVAAYEQYF. The chain joins TRBV2 to TRBJ2-7; D is ambiguous. The CDR3 spans 14 residues. V was pared by 1 base and J by 2 bases, with 9 bases between. Per the germline V gene, CDR1 is SNHLY and CDR2 is FYNNEI. Combining the CDR3 with reference TRBV2 and TRBJ2-7 gives the whole variable domain EPEVTQTPSHQVTQMGQEVILRCVPISNHLYFYWYRQILGQKVEFLVSFYNNEISEKSEIFDDQFSVERPDGSNFTLKIRSTKLEDSAMYFCASSEEVAAYEQYFGPGTRLTVT.

This clone was detected only a few times. The V and J genes are TRBV5-4 and TRBJ2-5; D is undetermined. The J call may be wrong; the DNA end is better matched by TRBJ2-7. CDR1 is SGHNT, CDR2 YYREEE, per germline (reference sequence). The CDR3 runs to 13 residues. CDR3 DNA sequence: TGTGCCAGCAACACCGAGTTGACGGACGAGCAGTACTTC. It yields the protein CASNTELTDEQYF.

The chain couples TRBV7-8 to TRBJ2-5; TRBD2 aligns across 13 bases. In germline, CDR1 is SGHVS, CDR2 FQNEAQ. The CDR3 spans 17 residues. V lost 0 bases and J lost 2; bases outside the gene matches: 3. The CDR3 reads CASSLARGLAGQETQYF. The CDR3 DNA reads TGTGCCAGCAGCTTAGCCCGGGGACTAGCGGGGCAAGAGACCCAGTACTTC.

The V gene is TRBV5-4, the J gene TRBJ2-7, with 7 bases aligning to TRBD1. The CDR3 runs 13 residues. Germline trimming cut 4 bases from V and 2 bases from J; bases unmatched to any gene: 3. Germline V gene lookup returns CDR1 SGHNT and CDR2 YYREEE (reference sequence). The CDR3 DNA sequence: TGTGCCAGCAGCCCTCAGGGGGCCTACGAGCAGTACTTC. This sequence encodes CASSPQGAYEQYF.

The rearrangement joins TRBV10-3 to TRBJ2-1, with D unclear. Germline V lookup: CDR1 ENHRY, CDR2 SYGVKD. The CDR3 runs 13 residues. V shed 6 bases and J shed 4 bases, with 10 bases lying between them. The CDR3 reads CAIRPEPYNEQFF. The CDR3 coding sequence is TGTGCCATCAGACCCGAGCCATACAATGAGCAGTTCTTC.

V is TRBV7-3 and J is TRBJ2-3, with a tentative D call TRBD2 (6 bases). CDR3 length: 13 amino acids. The germline V gene has CDR1 SGHTA and CDR2 FQGTGA. With 6 bases removed from V and 3 bases from J, the gap between germline ends came to 10 bases. The CDR3 region has the DNA TGTGCCAGCAGGCTACTAGCTACAGATACGCAGTATTTT. Translation: CASRLLATDTQYF.

The V gene is TRBV2, the J gene TRBJ1-1, with 8 positions matching TRBD1. Germline V gene data show CDR1 as SNHLY and CDR2 as FYNNEI. The CDR3 contains 12 residues. The V and J ends lost 10 bases and 1 base, in that order; junction bases with no gene match: 2. CDR3 loop: CATGQGNTEAFF. The CDR3, as DNA: TGTGCCACTGGACAGGGGAACACTGAAGCTTTCTTT. The full variable domain, rest sourced from reference TRBV2 and TRBJ1-1, is EPEVTQTPSHQVTQMGQEVILRCVPISNHLYFYWYRQILGQKVEFLVSFYNNEISEKSEIFDDQFSVERPDGSNFTLKIRSTKLEDSAMYFCATGQGNTEAFFGQGTRLTVV.

CDR3 coding DNA: TGTGCCTGGAGTGTGGGAGACGAGCAGTACTTC. Residues: CAWSVGDEQYF. The V gene is TRBV30, the J gene TRBJ2-5; D might be TRBD2 (5 bases). TRBJ2-7 matches the DNA end more closely, so the J call is doubtful. CDR1 and CDR2 (germline): GTSNPN, SVGIG (reference sequence). CDR3 length equals 11 residues.

This clone was seen a handful of times. J is TRBJ1-1 and V is TRBV18; maybe TRBD1 (6 bases). Trimming stripped 3 bases from V and 4 bases from J, with 18 bases between. Germline assignment: CDR1 KGHSH and CDR2 LQKENI. CDR3 length: 16 residues. CDR3 bases: TGTGCCAGCTCACCGGGAGGGGGACTCGTGGGCACTGAAGCTTTCTTT. Translating gives CASSPGGGLVGTEAFF.

The CDR3 nucleotides are TGTGCCAGCAGCTTGGTACAGACGAACACTGAAGCTTTCTTT. It codes for CASSLVQTNTEAFF. The chain uses TRBV5-6 and TRBJ1-1, with no clear D. Deletions cut 0 bases from V and 1 base from J, with 7 bases between. Germline CDR1 and CDR2: SGHDT and YYEEEE. This CDR3 comprises 14 residues. Complete variable domain (other parts from reference TRBV5-6 and TRBJ1-1): DAGVTQSPTHLIKTRGQQVTLRCSPKSGHDTVSWYQQALGQGPQFIFQYYEEEERQRGNFPDRFSGHQFPNYSSELNVNALLLGDSALYLCASSLVQTNTEAFFGQGTRLTVV.

This clone was observed a few times. This rearrangement joins TRBV15 to TRBJ1-1; 7 positions agree with TRBD1. CDR1 is LNHNV, CDR2 YYDKDF, per germline (reference sequence). V shed 0 bases and J 5 bases; nucleotides not matched to a gene: 6. This CDR3 comprises 15 residues. CDR3 nucleotides: TGTGCCACCAGCAGAGAGACAGGGAAGAGAACTGAAGCTTTCTTT. Amino acids: CATSRETGKRTEAFF.

In its sample, this clone was seen a few times. The chain links TRBV30 to TRBJ1-1; D might be TRBD1 (5 bases). The CDR3 contains 13 residues. With 4 bases removed from V and 0 bases from J, the gap between germline ends came to 9 bases. The germline V gene has CDR1 GTSNPN and CDR2 SVGIG (reference sequence). The DNA of the CDR3 is TGTGCCTGGAATGGGGCGATGAACACTGAAGCTTTCTTT. It codes for CAWNGAMNTEAFF.

This chain joins TRBV15 and TRBJ2-5; D is uncertain. V lost 0 bases and J 7 bases, leaving 12 bases between the germline ends. Germline CDR1 reads LNHNV; CDR2 reads YYDKDF (reference sequence). This CDR3 has 14 amino acids. This chain's CDR3 is CATSRDLPPATQYF. Here the CDR3 DNA reads TGTGCCACCAGCAGAGATTTGCCCCCGGCGACCCAGTACTTC.

This clone was counted between two and nine times. The chain carries TRBV14 and TRBJ1-2, with D possibly being TRBD1 (5 bases). The germline V gene has CDR1 SGHDN and CDR2 FVKESK. The CDR3 loop spans 15 amino acids. Trimming left V 2 bases short and J 3 bases short, with 13 bases between. Here the CDR3 reads CASSQNLRGHYGYTF. Here the CDR3 DNA reads TGTGCCAGCAGCCAAAACTTAAGGGGACACTATGGCTACACCTTC.

This clone was counted a few times. The chain employs TRBV2 and TRBJ1-6, with D perhaps TRBD1 (6 bases). The germline V gene encodes CDR1 SNHLY and CDR2 FYNNEI. V dropped 3 bases and J dropped 7 bases, with 16 bases sitting between them. The CDR3 extends over 16 amino acids. The DNA of the CDR3 is TGTGCCAGCAGTGACGTCGGGGGCGATCAGAATTCACCCCTCCACTTT. This codes for CASSDVGGDQNSPLHF. The variable domain in full, completed from reference TRBV2 and TRBJ1-6, reads EPEVTQTPSHQVTQMGQEVILRCVPISNHLYFYWYRQILGQKVEFLVSFYNNEISEKSEIFDDQFSVERPDGSNFTLKIRSTKLEDSAMYFCASSDVGGDQNSPLHFGNGTRLTVT.